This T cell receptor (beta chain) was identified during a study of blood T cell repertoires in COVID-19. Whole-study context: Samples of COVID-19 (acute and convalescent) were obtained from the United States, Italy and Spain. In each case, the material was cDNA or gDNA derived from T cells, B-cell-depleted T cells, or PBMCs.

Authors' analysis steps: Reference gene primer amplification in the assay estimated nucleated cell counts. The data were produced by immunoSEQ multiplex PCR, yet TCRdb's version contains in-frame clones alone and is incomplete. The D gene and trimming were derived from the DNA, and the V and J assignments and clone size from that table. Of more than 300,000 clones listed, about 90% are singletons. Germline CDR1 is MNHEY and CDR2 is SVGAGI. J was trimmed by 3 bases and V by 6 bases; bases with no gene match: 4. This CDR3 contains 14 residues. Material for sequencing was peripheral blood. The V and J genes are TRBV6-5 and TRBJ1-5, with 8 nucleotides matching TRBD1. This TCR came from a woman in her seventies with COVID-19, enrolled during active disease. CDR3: CASRADRDNQPQHF. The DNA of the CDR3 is TGTGCCAGCAGGGCGGACAGGGACAATCAGCCCCAGCATTTT.